This T cell receptor (beta chain) was recovered during a study of T cells after yellow fever vaccination. Study overall: In the case of low-cell-number fractions, SMART-Seq v4 Ultra Low Input was used for preparation. Study-level findings and limits: At under 98% for CD4 and 70% to 90% for CD8, most primary-vaccination clones showed up again after the booster.

Making TCR cDNA involved 5'RACE template switching, which added UMIs and a universal primer site. In TCRdb, the 5' RACE reads were re-called with MiXCR into one record per CDR3 protein. Of some 340,000 distinct CDR3 sequences in the sample, roughly 10% were seen once. With regard to this clonotype: Its antigen is as yet unknown.

The CDR3 has 16 residues. Germline values: CDR1 SGHAT, CDR2 FQDESV (reference sequence). Trimming shortened V by 1 base and J by 0 bases, and 7 bases separated the two germline ends. This sequence originates from a man aged 18 to 29 who received the YFV17D yellow fever vaccine. This chain connects TRBV11-1 to TRBJ2-6; D gene uncertain. The specimen was CD4+ T cells sorted from PBMCs, collected 45 days after the yellow fever booster vaccination. CDR3 residues: CASSLGHHSGANVLTF. The CDR3 region has the DNA TGTGCCAGCAGCTTAGGTCACCACTCTGGGGCCAACGTCCTGACTTTC.